The source of this T cell receptor (beta chain) is a study of T cell repertoires in cytomegalovirus infection. At the level of the study: The authors used CMV epitopes that were HLA-C-restricted (recently identified) and HLA-B-restricted (well studied). Matching HLA type and CMV infection were both indicated by public TCR beta signatures. General study findings and limits: Based on cumulative public TCR beta family frequency, carriers of CMV plus the relevant HLA were identified. There were HLA-C-restricted CMV-specific TCR beta clonotypes dominating the ex vivo response.

One entry per CDR3 protein, called by TCRdb with MiXCR from the reads. The sample consists of some 800,000 distinct CDR3 sequences, around a third of them appearing once. This clonotype has a handful of counts. Its target is not known. This CDR3 has 15 amino acids. Deletions cut 1 base from V and 2 bases from J, with 9 bases between. Germline V gives CDR1 SEHNR, CDR2 FQNEAQ (reference sequence). The rearrangement links TRBV7-9 to TRBJ2-1; D not resolved. The sample in question was cultured CD8+ T cells from PBMCs, obtained from culture after CMV antigen stimulation. The TCR originated in a human donor in good health (CMV status not recorded). Some clones in this sample may be carry-over from other donors' samples. DNA for the CDR3: TGTGCCAGCAGCTTAGGCAGGAGACCCTACAATGAGCAGTTCTTC. Residues: CASSLGRRPYNEQFF.